These T cell receptor beta chains were read from a single sample in a study of cytomegalovirus exposure and HLA in healthy donors. Profiled with immunoSEQ multiplex PCR; TCRdb holds only in-frame clones, not every one. This sample carries around 240,000 clones, 82% of them seen once, and the ten largest clones take 5.4%. The sequenced sample consisted of PBMCs. The receptors shown here come from a woman between 40 and 50 years old in good health and CMV-seropositive. CDR3s include the opening cysteine and the closing phenylalanine or tryptophan. Fields, in order: CDR3 DNA, CDR3 protein, clone size, J gene, D gene, V gene. The D gene is left open where the match is weak. Clone sizes are given selectively: once, few, many, or a class where the clone is expanded.

TGTGCCAGCAGCTTGGCTCCCCGGGCGGGGGTATTGGGTGGCTACACCTTC	CASSLAPRAGVLGGYTF	once	TRBJ1-2	NA	TRBV5-6
TGTGCCACCGCAGGGGTGGGGAACACTGAAGCTTTCTTT	CATAGVGNTEAFF	NA	TRBJ1-1	NA	TRBV19
TGTGCCAGCAGCGGGAGAGGAACCGGGGAGCTGTTTTTT	CASSGRGTGELFF	NA	TRBJ2-2	NA	TRBV7-2
TGTGCCAGTAGTCCCGGGACAGGGGTGACTGGGGCCAACGTCCTGACTTTC	CASSPGTGVTGANVLTF	NA	TRBJ2-6	TRBD1	TRBV19
TGTGCCAGCGGAAAGCAGGGCACAGATACGCAGTATTTT	CASGKQGTDTQYF	NA	TRBJ2-3	NA	TRBV7-2
TGTGCCAGTAGACCGGGGGGCCCGACCTACGAGCAGTACTTC	CASRPGGPTYEQYF	NA	TRBJ2-7	NA	TRBV19
TGTGCCAGCAGCCCCCAGGTCGGGACAGGGGATGAAAAACTGTTTTTT	CASSPQVGTGDEKLFF	NA	TRBJ1-4	TRBD1	TRBV7-8
TGTGCCAGCAGCCAAGCGACTAGCGGGACGGGAGAGACCCAGTACTTC	CASSQATSGTGETQYF	NA	TRBJ2-5	TRBD2	TRBV4-2
TGTGCCAGCAGCACCGACAGGGGGCGAGGCACTGAAGCTTTCTTT	CASSTDRGRGTEAFF	NA	TRBJ1-1	TRBD1	TRBV11-3
TGTGCCAGCAGTCCGACAGGGGGCTATGGCTACACCTTC	CASSPTGGYGYTF	once	TRBJ1-2	TRBD1	TRBV6-1
TGTGCCACCAGCAGGGGGATGGACAGGCCTATCTCCTACGAGCAGTACTTC	CATSRGMDRPISYEQYF	NA	TRBJ2-7	TRBD1	TRBV15
TGTTCCAGCAGCATTAGTAGCACTGAAGCTTTCTTT	CSSSISSTEAFF	NA	TRBJ1-1	NA	TRBV7-9
TGTGCCAGCTCACCTGTCCAGTACACCGGGGAGCTGTTTTTT	CASSPVQYTGELFF	NA	TRBJ2-2	NA	TRBV18
TGCGCCAGCAGCCAATCCCTAAGGACAGGGGATGTTACAGCTTTCTTT	CASSQSLRTGDVTAFF	NA	TRBJ1-1	TRBD1	TRBV4-1
TGTGCCAGCAGTGGGCATCGGACAGGGGATGGCTACACCTTC	CASSGHRTGDGYTF	NA	TRBJ1-2	TRBD1	TRBV6-1
TGTGCCAGCAGTCCGTCCCGCTCTGGGGCCAACGTCCTGACTTTC	CASSPSRSGANVLTF	NA	TRBJ2-6	NA	TRBV27
TGCGCCAGCAGCCCCCAGACCCAAGGGGGGCAGTACTTC	CASSPQTQGGQYF	NA	TRBJ2-7	NA	TRBV5-1
TGTGCCAGCAGCTTAGGGCGACAGACTAATGAAAAACTGTTTTTT	CASSLGRQTNEKLFF	few	TRBJ1-4	NA	TRBV7-6
TGTGCCAGCCACGACAGCCCCTATGGCTACACCTTC	CASHDSPYGYTF	NA	TRBJ1-2	NA	TRBV25-1
TGTGCCAGTAGTATAGTTGAGACTAGCGGCTACAATGAGCAGTTCTTC	CASSIVETSGYNEQFF	NA	TRBJ2-1	TRBD2	TRBV19
TGCGCCAGCAGCCAAGAGGGACAGGGAAGAAGAGCTTTCTTT	CASSQEGQGRRAFF	NA	TRBJ1-1	TRBD1	TRBV4-3
TGTGCCAGCAGTGAAGGCTGGGGGGGAACCTACGAGCAGTACTTC	CASSEGWGGTYEQYF	NA	TRBJ2-7	TRBD2	TRBV6-1
TGTGCCAGTAGTATAGACGGGGAGACCCAGTACTTC	CASSIDGETQYF	NA	TRBJ2-5	NA	TRBV19
TGTGCCAGCAGCCCCAGGAGCGGGGGATACACCGGGGAGCTGTTTTTT	CASSPRSGGYTGELFF	NA	TRBJ2-2	TRBD2	TRBV7-2
TGTGCCAGCAGCCCATACCGTAGGGGGTTAGATCAGCCCCAGCATTTT	CASSPYRRGLDQPQHF	NA	TRBJ1-5	NA	TRBV5-6
TGTGCCAGCAGCCCAGGGAGGGGGGGGGCTGGAAACACCATATATTTT	CASSPGRGGAGNTIYF	NA	TRBJ1-3	NA	TRBV4-2
TGTGCCAGCAGCCTTCGACTAGCGGGCAGCACCGGGGAGCTGTTTTTT	CASSLRLAGSTGELFF	NA	TRBJ2-2	TRBD2	TRBV4-2
TGTGCTAGTGGTTCGATCGCGACAGGGTACAATGAGCAGTTCTTC	CASGSIATGYNEQFF	NA	TRBJ2-1	TRBD1	TRBV12-5
TGTGCCAGCAGCCAAGAAGTGGGCTGGACAGGGACTTATGGCTACACCTTC	CASSQEVGWTGTYGYTF	NA	TRBJ1-2	TRBD1	TRBV4-2
TGTGCCAGCAGCTCTTTTCTGTCCGGGTCCCCTAGTCAAATCTATGGCTACACCTTC	CASSSFLSGSPSQIYGYTF	NA	TRBJ1-2	NA	TRBV5-6
TGTGCCAGCAGCCCCTCCGGTTTATGGGCCTCGGGCACAGATACGCAGTATTTT	CASSPSGLWASGTDTQYF	NA	TRBJ2-3	NA	TRBV7-2
TGTGCCTGGATACGTCTAGCGGGAGTTGCCGAGCAGTACTTC	CAWIRLAGVAEQYF	NA	TRBJ2-7	TRBD2	TRBV30
TGCGCCAGCAGCCACAGGGGGGAGCCCCACTATGGCTACACCTTC	CASSHRGEPHYGYTF	once	TRBJ1-2	TRBD1	TRBV4-3
TGTGCCTGGATTCGGGCTGGAAACACCATATATTTT	CAWIRAGNTIYF	NA	TRBJ1-3	NA	TRBV30
TGTGCCAGCGGGGCAGGAGGGAATTCACCCCTCCACTTT	CASGAGGNSPLHF	once	TRBJ1-6	NA	TRBV6-5
TGTGCCAGCAGTCCACGAGGCCCTGGAAACACCATATATTTT	CASSPRGPGNTIYF	NA	TRBJ1-3	NA	TRBV6-1
TGTGCCAGCAGTGGGACAGGGGGCGTTGGCAATCAGCCCCAGCATTTT	CASSGTGGVGNQPQHF	NA	TRBJ1-5	TRBD1	TRBV6-1
TGTGCCAGCAGCTTAACGACAGATTATGGCTACACCTTC	CASSLTTDYGYTF	once	TRBJ1-2	NA	TRBV7-9
TGTGCTAGTGGTTTGGGGGGGGAGTCGAAGGCCACCGGGGAGCTGTTTTTT	CASGLGGESKATGELFF	NA	TRBJ2-2	NA	TRBV12-5
TGTGCCAGCAGACTAGCGGGAGGGAACCCGGGGGAGCAGTACTTC	CASRLAGGNPGEQYF	once	TRBJ2-7	TRBD2	TRBV7-2
TGTGCCAGCAGCTCCGGGACTAGCGGGGCCTACGAGCAGTACTTC	CASSSGTSGAYEQYF	few	TRBJ2-7	TRBD2	TRBV5-4
TGTGCCAGCAGTGAGGAGCGGTCGTACAATGAGCAGTTCTTC	CASSEERSYNEQFF	NA	TRBJ2-1	NA	TRBV2
TGTGCCAGCAGCAAGGAACAGGGTGGCTACACCTTC	CASSKEQGGYTF	few	TRBJ1-2	NA	TRBV9
TGTGCCATCAGTGAGTCGGCTAGCAGGCCCTACGAGCAGTACTTC	CAISESASRPYEQYF	NA	TRBJ2-7	NA	TRBV10-3
TGTGCCAGCAGTTTTCTACTGGACAGTGAGACCCAGTACTTC	CASSFLLDSETQYF	NA	TRBJ2-5	NA	TRBV27
TGTGCCAGCAGCACGGGGGACCGCGACGACCAAGAGACCCAGTACTTC	CASSTGDRDDQETQYF	NA	TRBJ2-5	NA	TRBV6-6
TGCAGCGTTATTCGGACGGACCCGGGGTTGTACGAGCAGTACTTC	CSVIRTDPGLYEQYF	NA	TRBJ2-7	NA	TRBV29-1
TGTGCCAGCAACCAAGGGGGAATAACTGAGACCCAGTACTTC	CASNQGGITETQYF	few	TRBJ2-5	NA	TRBV6-1
TGTGCCATCAGACCGGGATACGACACAGATACGCAGTATTTT	CAIRPGYDTDTQYF	NA	TRBJ2-3	NA	TRBV10-3
TGCGCCAGCAGCTTGTCGATAGCGGGAGTAGAGCCAGATACGCAGTATTTT	CASSLSIAGVEPDTQYF	NA	TRBJ2-3	TRBD2	TRBV5-1
TGTGCCAGCCTGCCAAAGACAGGGGACGGCTACACCTTC	CASLPKTGDGYTF	once	TRBJ1-2	TRBD1	TRBV4-2
TGTGCCAGCTCCAAGGGGGGGAGGAGCACTGAAGCTTTCTTT	CASSKGGRSTEAFF	NA	TRBJ1-1	NA	TRBV5-5
TGTGCCTGGAGACAGGCTAGCAATCAGCCCCAGCATTTT	CAWRQASNQPQHF	once	TRBJ1-5	NA	TRBV30